The 29 T cell receptor beta chains presented below share a single source sample, sequenced in a study of regulatory T cells in long-lasting Graves disease. Documented time point: persistent/refractory GD, antithyroid drugs over 5 years with positive TRAb. Making the TCR library involved RNA that had been extracted from PBMCs. CDR3 regions were amplified by Arm-PCR using iRepertoire HTBI primers to build TCR beta libraries. From the multiplex PCR reads, TCRdb called clonotypes with MiXCR, one entry per CDR3 protein. The table records about 460,000 distinct CDR3 sequences, less than 25% of them present only once. Specimen: peripheral blood mononuclear cells (PBMCs), collected when the disease was refractory, from a patient treated with antithyroid drugs. Source of these receptors: a female donor with Graves disease.

This clonotype occurred many times. CDR3 nucleotides: TGTGCCAGCAGCCCTAGACAGGGATGGGGACAAGAGACCCAGTACTTC. This gives the protein CASSPRQGWGQETQYF. This chain connects TRBV7-2 to TRBJ2-5; 7 bases are a match to TRBD1. This CDR3 is built from 16 residues. Germline CDR1 is SGHTA and CDR2 is FQGNSA. V dropped 5 bases and J dropped 2; count of bases not matched to a gene: 11.

Ten or more counts support this clonotype. J is TRBJ2-7 and V is TRBV6-2 or TRBV6-3; 7 nucleotides match TRBD2. J lost 2 bases, V lost 2 bases, and 3 bases had no gene match. The CDR3 has 14 amino acids. The germline CDR1 and CDR2 sequences are MNHEY and SVGEGT. CDR3 DNA: TGTGCCAGCAGTTACGGACGGGGGGCCTACGAGCAGTACTTC. Its protein is CASSYGRGAYEQYF.

This clonotype was detected ten times or more. J is TRBJ2-7 and V is TRBV7-2; D ambiguous. Germline V gene sequence: CDR1 SGHTA, CDR2 FQGNSA. Deletions cut 1 base from V and 3 bases from J, with 7 bases between. The CDR3 totals 13 residues. CDR3 sequence (DNA): TGTGCCAGCAGCTTAGGACCCTACTACGAGCAGTACTTC. Protein sequence: CASSLGPYYEQYF.

The chain's CDR3 is CSVVGEGYTF. The CDR3 bases are TGCAGCGTTGTCGGGGAAGGCTACACCTTC. The genes are TRBV29-1 and TRBJ1-2, with D uncertain. Germline lookup yields CDR1 SQVTM and CDR2 ANQGSEA. V dropped 4 bases and J dropped 8 bases, with 8 bases sitting between them. CDR3 length equals 10 residues.

V usage is TRBV12-3 or TRBV12-4 and J usage is TRBJ2-5; TRBD2 matches at 11 bases. There are 18 residues in the CDR3. The V gene end was trimmed by 4 bases and the J gene end by 1 base; junction bases not matched to a gene: 11. CDR3 sequence: CASSSGLAAGGPQETQYF. In nucleotides, the CDR3 is TGTGCCAGCAGTTCGGGACTAGCGGCGGGGGGCCCCCAAGAGACCCAGTACTTC.

This clonotype was seen only a few times. The CDR3 loop reads CASSMGGGYEQYF. The CDR3, as DNA: TGTGCCAGTAGTATGGGGGGCGGCTACGAGCAGTACTTC. The chain uses TRBV19 and TRBJ2-7; either TRBD1 or TRBD2 may fit D (6 bases each). CDR3 size: 13 residues. V lost 3 bases and J lost 3, with 9 bases in between. Germline loops: CDR1 LNHDA, CDR2 SQIVND (reference sequence). Drawing the rest from reference TRBV19 and TRBJ2-7, the complete variable domain is DGGITQSPKYLFRKEGQNVTLSCEQNLNHDAMYWYRQDPGQGLRLIYYSQIVNDFQKGDIAEGYSVSREKKESFPLTVTSAQKNPTAFYLCASSMGGGYEQYFGPGTRLTVT.

As concerns this clonotype: A much larger clone lies a single base off, so this may be a read error. This chain uses TRBV11-2 with TRBJ2-7; D gene ambiguous. V lost 5 bases to trimming and J lost 4 bases, with 15 bases between them. CDR1 and CDR2 (germline): SGHAT, FQNNGV. This CDR3 comprises 14 residues. Here the CDR3 reads CASSPNQLPYEQYF. In DNA, the CDR3 is TGTGCCAGCAGCCCCAACCAGCTCCCTTACGAGCAGTACTTC.

This clonotype has a count of ten or more. The J gene is TRBJ2-4, the V gene TRBV28, with D possibly being TRBD1 or TRBD2 (5 bases each). The germline gives CDR1 MDHEN, CDR2 SYDVKM. This CDR3 region has 13 residues. V was clipped by 7 bases and J by 5 bases, with 12 bases between them. The CDR3 region has the DNA TGTGCCAGCATCAGGGACGGGGAAAACATTCAGTACTTC. Its translation is CASIRDGENIQYF.

There are a few counts of this clonotype. The J gene is TRBJ2-7, the V gene TRBV11-3, with D unclear. Germline values: CDR1 SGHNT, CDR2 YENEEA. The CDR3 has 14 amino acids. The V gene lost 1 base and the J gene lost 2 bases, with 9 bases spanning the gap. CDR3 DNA sequence: TGTGCCAGCAGCTTAGTACCTGGGGCCTACGAGCAGTACTTC. Residues: CASSLVPGAYEQYF.

The sample holds many counts of this clonotype. Sequence at one end of the junction differs from germline and may be a read error. The rearrangement links TRBV2 to TRBJ2-4; 8 bases match TRBD2. The J call may be incorrect, as the DNA end agrees better with TRBJ2-5. In germline, CDR1 is SNHLY, CDR2 FYNNEI. The CDR3 length is 14 residues. The CDR3 region is CASSKAGVGETQYF. DNA of the CDR3: TGTGCCAGCAGTAAAGCGGGAGTAGGTGAGACCCAGTACTTC.

This clonotype was detected only a few times. The chain recombines TRBV6-1 with TRBJ1-6; D may be TRBD1 (5 bases). V was clipped by 7 bases and J by 7 bases, with 23 bases between them. This CDR3 is built from 17 residues. Germline CDR1 is MNHNS and CDR2 is SASEGT. The CDR3 nucleotides are TGTGCCAGCACCCCTCTCGGGGGGGGTCCAGCCAATTCACCCCTCCACTTT. Protein: CASTPLGGGPANSPLHF.

This rearrangement joins TRBV5-5 to TRBJ2-5; no clear D. The CDR3 totals 17 residues. The germline V gene has CDR1 SGHKS and CDR2 YYEKEE (reference sequence). V was clipped by 1 base and J by 5 bases, with 21 bases between them. CDR3: CASSLSVSAGGFETQYF. The CDR3 DNA is TGTGCCAGCAGCTTGTCCGTATCGGCAGGCGGTTTCGAGACCCAGTACTTC.

This clonotype was counted many times. The rearrangement uses TRBV15 and TRBJ1-6; 9 bases agree with TRBD1. Germline V gives CDR1 LNHNV, CDR2 YYDKDF (reference sequence). The V segment lost 4 bases and the J segment 9 bases; nucleotides outside the gene matches: 4. The CDR3 runs 14 residues. CDR3 residues: CATSKGQGSSPLHF. The CDR3 coding sequence is TGTGCCACCAGCAAGGGACAGGGTAGTTCACCCCTCCACTTT.

This clonotype was counted ten times or more. The J gene is TRBJ1-2, the V gene TRBV2, with TRBD1 matching over 8 bases. With V trimmed by 1 base and J by 7 bases, 8 bases remained unmatched. CDR3 length: 15 amino acids. Germline CDR1 reads SNHLY; CDR2 reads FYNNEI. Here the CDR3 reads CASSEGQGALGGYTF. CDR3 bases: TGTGCCAGCAGTGAAGGGCAGGGGGCTCTAGGTGGCTACACCTTC.

This chain links TRBV7-3 with TRBJ2-2; the D gene could be TRBD1 or TRBD2 (5 bases each). This CDR3 spans 16 amino acids. Germline-derived CDR1 and CDR2 are SGHTA and FQGTGA. Trimming took off 2 bases at V and 4 bases at J, with 14 bases between the two ends. In DNA, the CDR3 is TGTGCCAGCAGCTTATTCGCTGGGGGTTTCACCGGGGAGCTGTTTTTT. Residues: CASSLFAGGFTGELFF.

V usage is TRBV5-1 and J usage is TRBJ2-5; 9 bases are shared with TRBD1. The CDR3 has 16 amino acids. Looked up from germline, CDR1 is SGHRS and CDR2 is YFSETQ. V dropped 3 bases and J dropped 5; count of bases not matched to a gene: 11. The CDR3 DNA follows: TGCGCCAGCAGCTCGACCGGGACAGGGTTTGGGGAGACCCAGTACTTC. Translating it yields CASSSTGTGFGETQYF.

This clonotype was counted at least ten times. The chain is built from TRBV28 and TRBJ2-5; possible D gene TRBD2, 6 bases. Trimming stripped 6 bases from V and 1 base from J, with 12 bases between. Germline-derived CDR1 and CDR2 are MDHEN and SYDVKM. The CDR3 is 14 amino acids. CDR3 DNA sequence: TGTGCCAGCAGCTTCCTCGGGGGCCAAGAGACCCAGTACTTC. It encodes CASSFLGGQETQYF. Full variable domain (missing parts from reference TRBV28 and TRBJ2-5): DVKVTQSSRYLVKRTGEKVFLECVQDMDHENMFWYRQDPGLGLRLIYFSYDVKMKEKGDIPEGYSVSREKKERFSLILESASTNQTSMYLCASSFLGGQETQYFGPGTRLLVL.

The chain is built from TRBV9 and TRBJ2-7; no definite D call. The V end lost 0 bases, the J end lost 1 base, and 8 bases lay between the germline ends. The germline V gene encodes CDR1 SGDLS and CDR2 YYNGEE. The CDR3 length is 14 residues. The CDR3 region is CASSVAGRSYEQYF. CDR3 bases: TGTGCCAGCAGCGTAGCTGGACGGTCCTACGAGCAGTACTTC.

This clonotype occurred a few times. J is TRBJ1-1 and V is TRBV12-3 or TRBV12-4, with TRBD1 matching 7 bases. Trimming cost V 5 bases and J 2 bases; bases outside gene matches: 14. CDR3 length: 17 residues. CDR3: CASSVSLGDRLNTEAFF. CDR3 in DNA: TGTGCCAGCAGTGTGAGCCTGGGGGACAGACTCAACACTGAAGCTTTCTTT.

The chain joins TRBV6-1 to TRBJ1-3, with a tentative D call TRBD1 (5 bases). Germline-derived CDR1 and CDR2 are MNHNS and SASEGT. Trimming shortened V by 3 bases and J by 0 bases, and 9 bases separated the two germline ends. The length of the CDR3 is 15 residues. The CDR3 DNA sequence: TGTGCCAGCAGTGAGGGGCCAGACTCTGGAAACACCATATATTTT. Protein: CASSEGPDSGNTIYF.

This clonotype was seen a few times. The rearrangement joins TRBV7-2 to TRBJ2-3, with D maybe TRBD2 (6 bases). V dropped 3 bases and J dropped 4 bases, with 11 bases sitting between them. This CDR3 region has 14 residues. Germline loops: CDR1 SGHTA, CDR2 FQGNSA. DNA of the CDR3: TGTGCCAGCAGCTTCTTTAGCGGCGCAGATACGCAGTATTTT. Its protein product is CASSFFSGADTQYF.

The CDR3 coding sequence is TGCAGTGCTAGAGGTATCCCCCTTGGGACAGGGAGCTCCTACGAGCAGTACTTC. Protein product: CSARGIPLGTGSSYEQYF. The chain uses TRBV20-1 and TRBJ2-7; 9 bases fit TRBD1. V lost 1 base and J lost 0; bases outside the gene matches: 13. CDR1 and CDR2 (germline): DFQATT, SNEGSKA (reference sequence). CDR3 size: 18 residues.

This rearrangement joins TRBV24-1 to TRBJ2-1; TRBD2 agrees at 15 bases. CDR3 length: 16 residues. The germline CDR1 and CDR2 sequences are KGHDR and SFDVKD. The trim removed 0 bases at V and 10 bases at J, leaving 3 bases unmatched. The CDR3 loop reads CATSDLGTSGRKEQFF. The CDR3 nucleotides read TGTGCCACCAGTGATTTGGGGACTAGCGGGAGGAAGGAGCAGTTCTTC.

The chain carries TRBV7-8 and TRBJ2-1; 7 positions match TRBD1. This CDR3 has 14 residues. J lost 8 bases, V lost 1 base, and 5 bases had no gene match. Germline lookup yields CDR1 SGHVS and CDR2 FQNEAQ. The CDR3, as DNA: TGTGCCAGCAGCTTAGAGGGGGCCTTCGATGAGCAGTTCTTC. Its translation: CASSLEGAFDEQFF.

This clonotype was detected many times. V usage is TRBV6-5 and J usage is TRBJ2-7; TRBD1 matches at 9 bases. Germline values: CDR1 MNHEY, CDR2 SVGAGI. CDR3 size: 17 residues. The V and J ends lost 0 bases and 2 bases, in that order; junction bases with no gene match: 8. CDR3 protein: CASSYSYTGTGTYEQYF. The CDR3 DNA is TGTGCCAGCAGTTACTCGTATACCGGGACAGGGACCTACGAGCAGTACTTC.

The chain is built from TRBV7-9 and TRBJ1-5; D is perhaps TRBD1 (5 bases). CDR3 length: 12 residues. The germline V gene has CDR1 SEHNR and CDR2 FQNEAQ (reference sequence). With 8 bases removed from V and 8 bases from J, the gap between germline ends came to 13 bases. The DNA of the CDR3 is TGTGCCAGCTCGGGGGGTGGTGAGCCCCAGCATTTT. Amino acids: CASSGGGEPQHF.

The chain has TRBV12-3 or TRBV12-4 and TRBJ2-2, with D perhaps TRBD1 (5 bases). Trimming left V 4 bases short and J 3 bases short, with 12 bases between. The CDR3 is made up of 15 amino acids. CDR3 nucleotide sequence: TGTGCCAGCAGTTACCAGGGTAGGGACACCGGGGAGCTGTTTTTT. Its translation is CASSYQGRDTGELFF.

The chain uses TRBV18 and TRBJ2-7; D gene unclear. Germline values: CDR1 KGHSH, CDR2 LQKENI. There are 14 residues in the CDR3. Between the trimmed V and J ends, which lost 6 bases and 0 bases, there was a span of 12 bases. The CDR3 nucleotides are TGTGCCAGCTCCACGGGTCCGGCCTCCTACGAGCAGTACTTC. Protein sequence: CASSTGPASYEQYF.

In regard to this clonotype: At one of its ends the junction is not consistent with the germline gene, which may arise from a read error. The chain joins TRBV28 to TRBJ1-1; D not certain. The CDR3 consists of 13 residues. CDR1 and CDR2 from the germline V gene are MDHEN and SYDVKM. CDR3 region: CASNLGMNTEAFF. In DNA, the CDR3 is TGTGCCAGCAATTTAGGAATGAACACTGAAGCTTTCTTT.